This TCR beta chain derives from a study of beta chain features in type 1 diabetes. Study context: Regarding age, gender and cell yields, patients proved similar to healthy donors.

Reverse transcribing all isolated RNA meant expressed TCRB transcripts were sequenced. Sequencing used immunoSEQ multiplex PCR; TCRdb keeps in-frame clones, though not all of them. The sample lists about 620,000 clones, roughly a sixth occurring once. V gave up 3 bases and J gave up 4 bases, with 5 bases separating them. CDR3 length: 12 residues. Germline CDR1 and CDR2: SGHTA and FQGNSA. This clone has just a few counts. Sorting that relied on CD45RO/CCR7/CD25/CD127/CD95/CD27 yielded CD4+ naive, central memory, regulatory and stem cell-like memory cells. The source of this sequence is a man aged 18 to 30 in good health. This rearrangement joins TRBV7-2 to TRBJ2-3; D is ambiguous. Sequencing was carried out using naive CD4+ T cells from blood. CDR3 region: CASSFVSDTQYF. Here the CDR3 DNA reads TGTGCCAGCAGCTTCGTTTCAGATACGCAGTATTTT.